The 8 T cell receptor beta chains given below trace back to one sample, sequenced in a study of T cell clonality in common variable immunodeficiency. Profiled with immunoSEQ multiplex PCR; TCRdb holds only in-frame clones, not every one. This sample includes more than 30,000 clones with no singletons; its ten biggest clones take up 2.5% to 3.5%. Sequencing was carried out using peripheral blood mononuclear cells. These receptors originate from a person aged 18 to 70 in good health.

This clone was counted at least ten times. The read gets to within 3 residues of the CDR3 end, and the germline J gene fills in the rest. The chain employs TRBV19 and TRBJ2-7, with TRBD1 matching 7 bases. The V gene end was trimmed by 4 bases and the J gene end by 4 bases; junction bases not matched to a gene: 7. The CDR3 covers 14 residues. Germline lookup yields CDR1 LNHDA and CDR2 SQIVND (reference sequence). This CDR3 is CASSTPGTEYEQYF. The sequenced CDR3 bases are TGTGCCAGTAGTACCCCCGGGACAGAGTACGAG.

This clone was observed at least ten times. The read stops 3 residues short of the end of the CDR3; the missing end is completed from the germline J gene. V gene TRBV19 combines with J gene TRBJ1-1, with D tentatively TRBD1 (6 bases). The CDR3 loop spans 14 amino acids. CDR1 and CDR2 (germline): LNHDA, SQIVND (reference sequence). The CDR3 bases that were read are TGTGCCAGCTTCAGGGGAAGCTTGCTCGGGGAA. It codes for CASFRGSLLGE. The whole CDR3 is CASFRGSLLGEAFF. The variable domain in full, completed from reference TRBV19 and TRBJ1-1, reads DGGITQSPKYLFRKEGQNVTLSCEQNLNHDAMYWYRQDPGQGLRLIYYSQIVNDFQKGDIAEGYSVSREKKESFPLTVTSAQKNPTAFYLCASFRGSLLGEAFFGQGTRLTVV.

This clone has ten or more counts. Partial CDR3 DNA: TGTGCCAGCAGCTTGGCCGTAGCGGATCAGCCC. This gives the protein CASSLAVADQP. The CDR3 reads in full as CASSLAVADQPQHF. This chain uses TRBV5-5 with TRBJ1-5; no reliable D call. From the germline J gene comes the end of the CDR3, since the read stops 3 residues before it. The germline gives CDR1 SGHKS, CDR2 YYEKEE (reference sequence). V was trimmed by 0 bases and J by 5 bases, leaving 9 bases between them. The CDR3 contains 14 residues.

The part of the CDR3 DNA that was read is TGTGCCAGCAGCGAGCTAGGGGGAGTGGGAGATACG. This gives the protein CASSELGGVGDT. The CDR3 in full is CASSELGGVGDTQYF. V is TRBV13 and J is TRBJ2-3; TRBD1 is a possible D gene (6 bases). The observed sequence ends 3 residues before the CDR3 terminus, with the missing tail filled in from the germline J gene. Germline lookup yields CDR1 PRHDT and CDR2 FYEKMQ (reference sequence). CDR3 length: 15 amino acids. Trimming removed 5 bases at V and 5 bases at J, with 17 bases between.

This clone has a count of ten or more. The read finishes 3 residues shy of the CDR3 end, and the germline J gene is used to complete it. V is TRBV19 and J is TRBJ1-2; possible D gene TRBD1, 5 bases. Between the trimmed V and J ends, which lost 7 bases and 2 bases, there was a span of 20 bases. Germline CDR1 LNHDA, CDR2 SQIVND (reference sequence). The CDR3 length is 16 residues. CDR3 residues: CASIGQAQGLNYGYTF. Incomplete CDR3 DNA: TGTGCCAGTATAGGGCAGGCCCAGGGTCTAAACTATGGC.

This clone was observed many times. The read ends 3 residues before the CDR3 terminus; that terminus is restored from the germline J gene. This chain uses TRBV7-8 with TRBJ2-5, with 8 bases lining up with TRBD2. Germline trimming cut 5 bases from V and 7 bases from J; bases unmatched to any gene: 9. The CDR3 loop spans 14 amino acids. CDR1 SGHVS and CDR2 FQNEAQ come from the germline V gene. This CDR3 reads CASSPGGARVTQYF. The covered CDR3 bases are TGTGCCAGCAGCCCGGGGGGGGCGAGGGTGACC.

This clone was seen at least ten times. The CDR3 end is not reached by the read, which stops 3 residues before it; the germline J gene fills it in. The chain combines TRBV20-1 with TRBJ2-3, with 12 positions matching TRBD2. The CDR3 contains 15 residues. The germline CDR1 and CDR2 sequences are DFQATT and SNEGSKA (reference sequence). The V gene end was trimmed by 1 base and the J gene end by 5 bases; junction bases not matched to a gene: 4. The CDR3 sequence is CSARVPGLAGDTQYF. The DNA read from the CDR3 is TGCAGTGCTAGAGTCCCGGGACTAGCGGGAGATACG.

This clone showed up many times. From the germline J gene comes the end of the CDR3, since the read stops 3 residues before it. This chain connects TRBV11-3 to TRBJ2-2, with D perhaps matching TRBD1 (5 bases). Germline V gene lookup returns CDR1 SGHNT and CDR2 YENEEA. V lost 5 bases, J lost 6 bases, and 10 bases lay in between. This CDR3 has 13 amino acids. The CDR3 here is CASSPQGPGELFF. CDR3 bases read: TGTGCCAGCAGCCCGCAGGGCCCCGGGGAG. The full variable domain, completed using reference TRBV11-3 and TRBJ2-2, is EAGVVQSPRYKIIEKKQPVAFWCNPISGHNTLYWYLQNLGQGPELLIRYENEEAVDDSQLPKDRFSAERLKGVDSTLKIQPAELGDSAVYLCASSPQGPGELFFGEGSRLTVL.